This entry lists 9 T cell receptor beta chains sequenced from one sample in a study of T cells in Graves' hyperthyroidism and ophthalmopathy. It was RNA transcripts that yielded the amplified TCR beta CDR3 regions. The primer set for the first-round RT-PCR of the TCR CDR3 was HTBI. TCRdb re-derived calls from the multiplex PCR reads in MiXCR, one entry per CDR3 protein. The sample lists 560,000 or so distinct CDR3 sequences, 15% to 20% occurring once. The sequenced sample was blood. These receptors were obtained from a middle-aged man with Graves' ophthalmopathy.

This clonotype was detected ten times or more. The J gene is TRBJ2-7, the V gene TRBV28; TRBD2 agrees at 7 bases. Per the germline V gene, CDR1 is MDHEN and CDR2 is SYDVKM. This CDR3 spans 13 amino acids. V lost 4 bases, J lost 2 bases, and 2 bases stayed unmatched. CDR3 sequence (DNA): TGTGCCAGCAGTTGGGGGGGACCCTACGAGCAGTACTTC. Amino acids: CASSWGGPYEQYF.

This clonotype was counted ten times or more. This chain links TRBV3-1 with TRBJ2-7; 12 bases agree with TRBD2. Per the germline V gene, CDR1 is LGHDT and CDR2 is YNNKEL (reference sequence). The V and J ends lost 6 bases and 2 bases, in that order; junction bases with no gene match: 8. CDR3 length: 16 residues. The CDR3 bases are TGTGCCAGCAGTCGACTAGCGGGGGATCCAACCTACGAGCAGTACTTC. This codes for CASSRLAGDPTYEQYF.

This clonotype was counted a single time. The chain recombines TRBV20-1 with TRBJ1-5; TRBD1 matches at 7 bases. After removal of 1 base from V and 12 bases from J, the junction contained 6 bases not matched to a gene. The CDR3 sequence is 12 residues long. Germline-derived CDR1 and CDR2 are DFQATT and SNEGSKA (reference sequence). The CDR3 DNA is TGCAGTGCTAGAGCGACAGGGTTACTCCAGCATTTT. As protein: CSARATGLLQHF.

In its sample, this clonotype was seen a few times. CDR3 coding DNA: TGCAGCGCCGCCTCCGAGGGGTACGAGCAGTACTTC. This gives the protein CSAASEGYEQYF. The rearrangement uses TRBV29-1 and TRBJ2-7, with D possibly being TRBD1 or TRBD2 (5 bases each). The germline V gene encodes CDR1 SQVTM and CDR2 ANQGSEA. The CDR3 is 12 amino acids. The V gene lost 7 bases and the J gene lost 4 bases, with 14 bases spanning the gap.

This clonotype was counted between two and nine times. The gene calls are TRBV12-3 or TRBV12-4 and TRBJ2-1, with 9 nucleotides matching TRBD2. After removal of 11 bases from V and 2 bases from J, the junction contained 10 bases not matched to a gene. This CDR3 is 15 amino acids long. The DNA for the CDR3 is TGTGCCGGCTCCATAGCGGGAGCCCCCTACAATGAGCAGTTCTTC. Its protein is CAGSIAGAPYNEQFF.

This clonotype was recorded at least ten times. The CDR3 coding sequence is TGTGCCAGCACCCTGTCGACCTATGGCTACACCTTC. Translated: CASTLSTYGYTF. The J gene is TRBJ1-2, the V gene TRBV2; D call uncertain. The germline V and J ends were trimmed by 7 bases and 4 bases, with 10 bases remaining between them. Germline CDR1 SNHLY, CDR2 FYNNEI. The CDR3 sequence is 12 residues long.

This clonotype was detected ten times or more. This chain uses TRBV5-1 with TRBJ1-2; D is unresolved. This CDR3 has 14 residues. V lost 0 bases and J 4 bases, leaving 10 bases between the germline ends. Germline CDR1 reads SGHRS; CDR2 reads YFSETQ. CDR3 region: CASSLDPQRYGYTF. Written as DNA, the CDR3 is TGCGCCAGCAGCTTGGACCCTCAGCGCTATGGCTACACCTTC. Together with reference TRBV5-1 and TRBJ1-2, the CDR3 gives the full variable domain: KAGVTQTPRYLIKTRGQQVTLSCSPISGHRSVSWYQQTPGQGLQFLFEYFSETQRNKGNFPGRFSGRQFSNSRSEMNVSTLELGDSALYLCASSLDPQRYGYTFGSGTRLTVV.

This chain uses TRBV6-1 with TRBJ1-2; the D gene is possibly TRBD1 (6 bases). The CDR3 totals 15 residues. CDR1 and CDR2 from the germline V gene are MNHNS and SASEGT. V was clipped by 2 bases and J by 2 bases, with 12 bases between them. The CDR3: CASSELGATNYGYTF. The DNA for the CDR3 is TGTGCCAGCAGTGAATTGGGGGCGACAAACTATGGCTACACCTTC.

There are many counts of this clonotype. CDR3 in DNA: TGTGCCAGCAGCCCAACATCAGGATGGAACACTGAAGCTTTCTTT. It encodes CASSPTSGWNTEAFF. This chain links TRBV12-3 or TRBV12-4 with TRBJ1-1; D unresolved. This CDR3 has 15 amino acids. Trimming took off 6 bases at V and 1 base at J, with 15 bases between the two ends.